This paragraph covers one TCR beta chain sequence. Its antigen is still unknown. Per-nucleotide qualities are absent, and no much larger clonotype sits a single base away. The cohort consisted of 600 to 700 healthy bone marrow donors. At the time of sampling, every cohort member was nominally healthy, though immune exposures that went unrecorded were likely present. The donor was CMV seronegative and belonged to the group of over 300 seronegative cohort members. Each donor provided a peripheral blood sample, and peripheral blood mononuclear cells were used for TCR beta sequencing. The Qiagen DNeasy Blood Extraction Kit was used to extract genomic DNA from the blood cell samples. Libraries were constructed by the immunoSEQ multiplex PCR assay. For the multiplex PCR, a mixture combining 60 forward primers for TCR Vbeta segments and 13 reverse primers for TCR Jbeta segments was used. Amplification of the CDR3 region of rearranged TCR beta genes was performed with a multiplex PCR assay on genomic DNA. On the Illumina HiSeq System, the amplified TCR beta libraries were sequenced as 87-base-pair reads. The authors processed their data as follows. Across the roughly 700 repertoires, a later analysis counted 80 million or so unique TCR beta chains, around 11 million of which were shared by at least two donors. Raw reads were error-corrected and collapsed into unique sequences by a nearest-neighbor algorithm in which closely related sequences were merged to remove PCR and sequencing errors. To assign V, D and J gene segments, CDR3 sequences were aligned to IMGT reference sequences. For a sequence to be retained, at least a six-nucleotide match to both a V gene segment and a J gene segment was required. Rearrangements were called productive when the CDR3 lacked stop codons and stayed in frame with V and J; all others were non-productive. Following IMGT convention, CDR3 was defined as the stretch from the second conserved V-encoded cysteine to the conserved J-encoded phenylalanine. In an earlier analysis of around 540 of the donors, sequences lacking an unambiguous match to a single V gene segment were excluded. In an earlier analysis of several hundred of the donors, V segments were called functional above 56.7% productive rearrangements and were called segregating when the between-donor standard deviation exceeded 5%. A statistical classification framework was built to diagnose cytomegalovirus status from the catalog of TCR beta chain sequences. In a later analysis, TCR nucleotide sequences were compared against IMGT/GENE-DB human TR gene sequences so that V and J genes could be assigned. Using the TCRdist pipeline, a later analysis assigned CDR3 sequences along with most-parsimonious VDJ recombination scenarios. In a later analysis, every TCR beta chain was defined by the combination of its CDR3 amino acid sequence and its V-gene family, and reads without a unique V-gene family were dropped. As a way to deal with suspected cross-contamination and a sequencing artifact, a later analysis dropped more than 500 nucleotide sequences that were highly shared and had low generation probability. In a later analysis, a clonal expansion index was calculated for each public chain from normalized within-repertoire ranks of inferred template counts. Generation probabilities in a later analysis came from a VDJ recombination model fitted to out-of-frame rearrangements, and those results were checked against IGoR. In a later analysis, TCR-TCR, TCR-HLA and TCR-CMV co-occurrence was scored with hypergeometric tests, and a repertoire-size bias correction was applied to TCR pairs. To estimate false discovery rates, a later analysis permuted the HLA or CMV assignments 20 times. In a later analysis, co-occurring TCRs were grouped with DBSCAN, and TCRdist sequence similarity was added when clustering was performed within HLA-allele-positive subsets. Co-occurrence clustering excluded repertoires with fewer than 30,000 or more than 120,000 public chains, plus five with anomalous nucleotide sharing. Sourced from immuneACCESS, this table was stored by TCRdb with only in-frame sequences that have V and J called. A share of the clones is absent; for the studies checked, an unresolved V gene accounts for under half, and the remainder has no known explanation. V and J calls and clone size are as listed in that table; D and trimming were resolved from the DNA. This sample comprises around 180,000 clones, around 85% of them detected only once. 1% of the sample is in the top ten clones.

Here V drops 7 bases and J drops 6 bases, and the junction holds 10 bases not matched to any gene. The CDR3 has 15 amino acids, counting the end cysteine and phenylalanine. Only the CDR3 region is kept as DNA, spanning 45 bases read in frame from base 1. Via the germline V gene (reference sequence), CDR1 is MNHNY and CDR2 SVGAGI. The sample comes from a study of cytomegalovirus exposure and HLA in healthy donors (dated by TCRdb to 2017 to 2019). A note on the overall study: According to an earlier analysis of 550 to 700 of the donors, about 170 million T cells yielded 100 million or so unique TCR beta sequences and less than 300 Gb of sequence data. The later analysis used no new phenotypic data to find candidate immune exposures, relying instead on TCR beta sequences and their occurrence across donors. Using immunosequencing, the study profiled T cell repertoires from about 610 subjects and related those repertoires to cytomegalovirus serostatus. In a later genetic analysis, genome-wide SNP genotypes for about 65% of the roughly 670 donors were used, and that subset was treated as a discovery cohort. An early release that covered some 640 HLA-typed donors contained approximately 300 gigabases of sequencing data and 75 million to 100 million unique TCR sequences. Donor age, sex, ethnicity and CMV serostatus were compiled together with the repertoire data. About 5 DR-DQ haplotypes were handled as single units for association and clustering, since linkage in the cohort was strong. The study combined high-throughput TCR immunosequencing, statistical association of individual TCRs with disease status, and machine learning to predict cytomegalovirus infection status. In a later analysis, previously published TCR beta repertoires from about 640 donors were re-analyzed and high-resolution HLA genotyping was added so that TCR occurrence patterns could be studied. Both class I and class II loci were covered by HLA typing, at four-digit resolution. The genetic ancestry cluster associated with self-reported Caucasian donors included 81% of the roughly 400 genotyped donors. An earlier analysis of 500 to 750 of the donors applied high-throughput TCR beta sequencing to assess whether each TCR beta V gene segment acted as functional or pseudogenic. Every discovery cohort repertoire had been produced on one sequencing platform. A separate validation cohort of 100 to 150 different subjects was used in addition to the 666-subject first cohort. Across 300 to 400 genotyped donors of the cohort, an average of roughly 200,000 unique TCR beta nucleotide sequences per donor were sequenced, and around 20% of those sequences were non-productive. The aim of the study was to test whether cataloging public T cell receptors could identify signatures of past pathogen exposure. The number of typed donors differed by locus: roughly 620-630 for A, B, C, DRB1 and DQB1; some 500 for DQA1; 606 for DPA1; and about 450 for DPB1. What the research found in general, with its limitations: The study listed around 160 TCR beta chains as associated with cytomegalovirus. While some public TCRs were present in many individuals, most TCR sequences turned up only very rarely across donors. Correlated functional status among segregating V segments might be attributable to linkage disequilibrium, but an unknown experimental factor could not be ruled out. Some IMGT-functional V segments, including TRBV6-2 and TRBV6-3, could not be distinguished by the 87-base-pair reads and were therefore excluded. According to a later analysis, TCR association rates differed among HLA loci, with DRB1 alleles showing the most associated TCRs and HLA-C alleles showing the fewest. Immune exposure information for the cohort was limited to CMV serostatus. Assigning TCR associations to individual alleles was difficult when HLA alleles, especially DR and DQ, strongly co-occurred. In both the original and validation cohorts, the classifier was reported to diagnose cytomegalovirus status with high specificity and sensitivity. In vitro tests confirmed that a few of the cytomegalovirus-associated TCR beta chains recognize cytomegalovirus antigens. Because counts were too low, 15 to 20 rarely observed V segments, including chromosome 9 orphons, were left out of the earlier analysis of a few hundred of the donors. A further reported finding was that TCR beta sequences accurately predicted the HLA-A and HLA-B alleles for most subjects in the first cohort. In a later genetic analysis, a missense DCLRE1C variant was associated with V-gene and J-gene trimming of TCR beta chains, and the association was replicated in an independent cohort. In a later analysis, several top co-occurrence clusters were reported to appear linked to parvovirus B19, influenza, CMV and Epstein-Barr virus. Because some donors lacked HLA typing at each locus, the association tests relied only on the typed subset. Sequencing depth was assumed to be roughly uniform across donors in the presence/absence analyses, though that assumption may not hold. The sequencing pipeline was judged likely to have produced a cluster of highly shared sequence variants as a technical artifact. In a later analysis, HLA-associated TCR beta chains were found to be more clonally expanded and to have lower generation probabilities than equally common non-associated chains. A later analysis associated about 18,000 TCR beta sequences with specific HLA alleles at a false discovery rate of 0.05. According to the authors, the approach could potentially be generalized to other disease states and immunological phenotypes. Compared with the approximately 670-donor mean, donors in an Asian-associated ancestry cluster had fewer N-insertions in productive TCRs, according to a later genetic analysis. Most CMV-associated TCR beta chains appeared to be HLA-restricted in a later analysis, and the HLA associations seemed to be driven largely by CMV exposure. An earlier analysis of approximately 600 of the donors showed that most TCR beta V segments appeared in productive rearrangements either about 87% or about 30% of the time, which broadly matched IMGT annotations. Only TCR beta chains were sequenced in this cohort, and the absence of alpha or paired-chain data limited detectable features.

Sequenced sample: PBMCs. This TCR was sampled from a boy under 10 years old in good health and CMV-seronegative. The sequence joins TRBV6-6 to TRBJ2-1, with 9 bases aligning to TRBD1. The nucleotides are TGTGCCAGCATCCCCGGGACAGGGCTAAGCAATGAGCAGTTCTTC. The resulting protein is CASIPGTGLSNEQFF.